These 14 T cell receptor beta chains came from one sample sequenced in a study of Graves' ophthalmopathy and Graves' hyperthyroidism. Using RNA transcripts, the TCR beta CDR3 regions were amplified. The workflow started with a first-round RT-PCR run with HTBI primers and then moved on to a second-round multiplex PCR. TCRdb re-called the multiplex PCR reads through MiXCR, storing one row per CDR3 protein. The profile shows roughly 160,000 distinct CDR3 sequences, around 40% of them singletons. The material sequenced was peripheral blood. The origin of the receptors is a man aged 25-45 years with Graves' ophthalmopathy.

The rearrangement links TRBV28 to TRBJ2-7; the match to TRBD1 covers 8 bases. This CDR3 has 15 residues. V shed 4 bases and J 3 bases; nucleotides not matched to a gene: 8. The germline V gene has CDR1 MDHEN and CDR2 SYDVKM. The CDR3 loop reads CASSSRTGHFYEQYF. The CDR3 nucleotides read TGTGCCAGCAGTTCCCGGACAGGGCACTTCTACGAGCAGTACTTC.

This clonotype has just one count. The rearrangement joins TRBV6-2 or TRBV6-3 to TRBJ2-5, with 11 positions matching TRBD2. This CDR3 comprises 16 residues. Germline CDR1 reads MNHEY; CDR2 reads SVGEGT. Unmatched junction bases numbered 10, after V lost 8 bases and J lost 2 bases. CDR3 nucleotides: TGTGCCAGCCGATCTTTGGGACTAGCGGCTCAAGAGACCCAGTACTTC. Amino acid sequence: CASRSLGLAAQETQYF.

This clonotype was counted many times. V usage is TRBV12-3 or TRBV12-4 and J usage is TRBJ2-7; the D gene could be TRBD1 or TRBD2 (5 bases each). The CDR3 spans 15 residues. The ends were cut back, 5 bases at V and 2 bases at J, with 16 bases in the middle. The CDR3 bases are TGTGCCAGCAGTCCCTCAGGGACCCAGGCCTACGAGCAGTACTTC. Translating gives CASSPSGTQAYEQYF.

In its sample, this clonotype was seen once. V usage is TRBV7-2 and J usage is TRBJ1-5; 8 nucleotides line up with TRBD1. Per the germline V gene, CDR1 is SGHTA and CDR2 is FQGNSA. The ends lost 1 base at V and 10 bases at J; junction bases unmatched: 6. The CDR3 covers 14 residues. The CDR3 is CASSLGWTGFPQHF. The CDR3 nucleotides read TGTGCCAGCAGCTTAGGCTGGACAGGGTTCCCCCAGCATTTT. The full variable domain, completed using reference TRBV7-2 and TRBJ1-5, is GAGVSQSPSNKVTEKGKDVELRCDPISGHTALYWYRQSLGQGLEFLIYFQGNSAPDKSGLPSDRFSAERTGGSVSTLTIQRTQQEDSAVYLCASSLGWTGFPQHFGDGTRLSIL.

The gene calls are TRBV10-3 and TRBJ1-2, with D unclear. Trimming shortened V by 3 bases and J by 2 bases, and 1 base separated the two germline ends. Per the germline V gene, CDR1 is ENHRY and CDR2 is SYGVKD. The length of the CDR3 is 11 residues. The CDR3 loop reads CAISENYGYTF. The CDR3 DNA follows: TGTGCCATCAGTGAAAACTATGGCTACACCTTC.

This clonotype was seen only a few times. This may come from a read error, since a much larger clone is one base off. The V and J genes are TRBV12-3 or TRBV12-4 and TRBJ2-2, with a tentative D call TRBD2 (6 bases). This CDR3 has 13 amino acids. V was trimmed by 2 bases and J by 9 bases, leaving 10 bases between them. CDR3 amino acids: CASSLLRGRELFF. CDR3 DNA: TGTGCCAGCAGTTTACTCCGGGGGAGGGAGCTGTTTTTT.

This clonotype was seen at least ten times. The chain recombines TRBV28 with TRBJ2-5; TRBD2 aligns across 11 bases. V lost 4 bases, J lost 6 bases, and 13 bases stayed unmatched. Germline CDR1 reads MDHEN; CDR2 reads SYDVKM. CDR3 length equals 17 residues. CDR3 in amino acids: CASSSLLLAGVGKTQYF. CDR3 coding DNA: TGTGCCAGCAGTTCCCTTTTACTAGCGGGAGTTGGAAAGACCCAGTACTTC.

The sample holds many counts of this clonotype. V gene TRBV6-5 combines with J gene TRBJ2-2, with TRBD1 matching 9 bases. CDR3 length: 20 amino acids. With V trimmed by 2 bases and J by 4 bases, 17 bases remained unmatched. In germline, CDR1 is MNHEY, CDR2 SVGAGI. CDR3 bases: TGTGCCAGCAGTTACCCGTTTTATCGACAGGGGGAATATGGCACCGGGGAGCTGTTTTTT. Amino acids: CASSYPFYRQGEYGTGELFF.

This clonotype was seen repeatedly, ten times or more. The rearrangement uses TRBV25-1 and TRBJ2-5; 10 nucleotides line up with TRBD2. The CDR3 contains 16 residues. Germline V gives CDR1 MGHDK, CDR2 SYGVNS. V was pared by 1 base and J by 4 bases, with 6 bases of the junction left unmatched. This chain's CDR3 is CASSEFVAGGGETQYF. The DNA of the CDR3 is TGTGCCAGCAGTGAATTTGTAGCGGGAGGAGGAGAGACCCAGTACTTC.

This clonotype was recorded many times. This chain connects TRBV5-1 to TRBJ2-7; D may be TRBD2 (5 bases). V lost 1 base and J 7 bases, leaving 15 bases between the germline ends. The CDR3 has 14 amino acids. CDR1 and CDR2 (germline): SGHRS, YFSETQ. The CDR3 DNA follows: TGCGCCAGCAGCTTGCCTACTAGTTCCCGGGAGCAGTACTTC. It encodes CASSLPTSSREQYF.

This clonotype was counted once. This chain links TRBV7-8 with TRBJ2-4; 8 bases align to TRBD2. The CDR3 spans 18 residues. Germline CDR1 and CDR2: SGHVS and FQNEAQ. J was trimmed by 6 bases and V by 4 bases; bases with no gene match: 17. The CDR3 region is CASSYLALPGLVGNIQYF. The CDR3 DNA reads as TGTGCCAGCAGCTATCTCGCACTCCCGGGACTAGTTGGAAACATTCAGTACTTC.

The V gene is TRBV6-2 or TRBV6-3, the J gene TRBJ2-5; 12 bases agree with TRBD2. Germline V gene data show CDR1 as MNHEY and CDR2 as SVGEGT. Germline trimming cut 7 bases from V and 1 base from J; bases unmatched to any gene: 16. The CDR3 is 19 amino acids. In DNA form, the CDR3 reads TGTGCCAGCACCCCCGATTTAACTAGCGGGAGGTCTCGCCAAGAGACCCAGTACTTC. Protein: CASTPDLTSGRSRQETQYF.

This clonotype has at least ten counts. V is TRBV24-1 and J is TRBJ2-2; D is undetermined. Germline V lookup: CDR1 KGHDR, CDR2 SFDVKD. Trimming shortened V by 8 bases and J by 3 bases, and 3 bases separated the two germline ends. CDR3 length: 11 residues. CDR3 in amino acids: CATMDTGELFF. The CDR3 DNA sequence: TGTGCCACCATGGACACCGGGGAGCTGTTTTTT.

This clonotype has at least ten counts. This chain uses TRBV29-1 with TRBJ2-6; 9 bases map to TRBD1. From germline, CDR1 is SQVTM and CDR2 ANQGSEA. The CDR3 is 16 amino acids. J lost 1 base, V lost 5 bases, and 6 bases had no gene match. The DNA for the CDR3 is TGCAGCGTTCAGACAGGGGGTTTTTCTGGGGCCAACGTCCTGACTTTC. Translated: CSVQTGGFSGANVLTF.